Listed below are T cell receptor beta chains from one sample, sequenced in a study of PD-1 blockade in classical Hodgkin lymphoma. The data were produced by immunoSEQ multiplex PCR, yet TCRdb's version contains in-frame clones alone and is incomplete. Of more than 25,000 clones listed, 75% to 90% are singletons. The sequencing here drew on CD4+ T cells from blood, taken before the fourth cycle of nivolumab. These receptors were taken from a human donor with classical Hodgkin lymphoma. CDR3s include the opening cysteine and the closing phenylalanine or tryptophan. The order of the fields is clone size, J gene, D gene, V gene, CDR3 protein, CDR3 DNA. The D gene is left open where the match is weak. The size field is filled for only some rows; it gives once, few, many or a size class.

>-|TRBJ2-4|TRBD1|TRBV5-1
CASSLSTGGKAKNIQYF
TGCGCCAGCAGCTTATCGACAGGGGGCAAAGCCAAAAACATTCAGTACTTC
>-|TRBJ2-3|-|TRBV7-7
CASSLDWGQGSEDGDSYF
-
>-|TRBJ1-2|-|TRBV18
CASSPGLRANYGYTF
TGTGCCAGCTCACCGGGGTTGAGGGCTAACTATGGCTACACCTTC
>-|TRBJ1-2|-|TRBV29-1
CSVETVGDNYGYTF
TGCAGCGTTGAAACCGTTGGGGATAACTATGGCTACACCTTC
>once|TRBJ2-2|TRBD2|TRBV6-1
CASKASGPSAGELFF
TGTGCCAGCAAGGCTAGCGGGCCGTCCGCCGGGGAGCTGTTTTTT
>few|TRBJ1-5|TRBD1|TRBV19
CASRAQGADQPQHF
TGTGCCAGTCGTGCACAGGGGGCTGATCAGCCCCAGCATTTT
>-|TRBJ2-5|TRBD2|TRBV10-3
CAISEGLFASGSRETQYF
TGTGCCATCAGTGAAGGTCTTTTTGCTAGCGGGAGCCGGGAGACCCAGTACTTC
>-|TRBJ1-6|-|TRBV29-1
CSVRWRDNSPLHF
TGCAGCGTTCGTTGGAGAGATAATTCACCCCTCCACTTT
>-|TRBJ2-7|-|TRBV6-6
CASSYSGAGQYF
TGTGCCAGCAGTTACAGTGGGGCCGGGCAGTACTTC
>-|TRBJ2-7|TRBD1|TRBV6-6
CASSYEGQNYEQYF
TGTGCCAGCAGTTACGAGGGACAGAACTACGAGCAGTACTTC
>-|TRBJ2-7|TRBD1|TRBV18
CASSPTGDYEQYF
TGTGCCAGCTCGCCTACAGGGGATTACGAGCAGTACTTC
>-|TRBJ1-6|-|TRBV28
CASSLSPRTEVLHF
TGTGCCAGCAGTTTATCTCCCCGGACGGAAGTCCTCCACTTT
>-|TRBJ2-7|TRBD1|TRBV7-9
CASTLTGVFYEQYF
TGTGCCAGCACCTTAACAGGGGTCTTCTACGAGCAGTACTTC
>-|TRBJ2-2|-|TRBV18
CASSRSVRVDGELFF
TGTGCCAGCTCACGGTCAGTCCGAGTAGACGGGGAGCTGTTTTTT
>-|TRBJ1-2|-|TRBV30
CAGHTAANYGYTF
TGTGCCGGTCACACAGCAGCGAACTATGGCTACACCTTC
>once|TRBJ2-7|TRBD1|TRBV4-3
CASSQVAGGGYEQYF
TGCGCCAGCAGCCAAGTGGCAGGGGGTGGCTACGAGCAGTACTTC